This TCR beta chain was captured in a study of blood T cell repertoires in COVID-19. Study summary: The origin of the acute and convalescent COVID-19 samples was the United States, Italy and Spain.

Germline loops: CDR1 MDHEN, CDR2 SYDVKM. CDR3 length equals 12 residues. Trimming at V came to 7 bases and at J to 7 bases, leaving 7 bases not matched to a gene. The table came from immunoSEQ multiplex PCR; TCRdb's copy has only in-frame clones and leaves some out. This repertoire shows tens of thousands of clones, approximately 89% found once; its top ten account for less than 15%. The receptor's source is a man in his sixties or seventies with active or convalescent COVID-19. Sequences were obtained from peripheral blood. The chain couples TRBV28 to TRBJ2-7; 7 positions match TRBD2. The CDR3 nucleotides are TGTGCCAGCACCGGCTGGGGGGGGGAGCAGTACTTC. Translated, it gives CASTGWGGEQYF.